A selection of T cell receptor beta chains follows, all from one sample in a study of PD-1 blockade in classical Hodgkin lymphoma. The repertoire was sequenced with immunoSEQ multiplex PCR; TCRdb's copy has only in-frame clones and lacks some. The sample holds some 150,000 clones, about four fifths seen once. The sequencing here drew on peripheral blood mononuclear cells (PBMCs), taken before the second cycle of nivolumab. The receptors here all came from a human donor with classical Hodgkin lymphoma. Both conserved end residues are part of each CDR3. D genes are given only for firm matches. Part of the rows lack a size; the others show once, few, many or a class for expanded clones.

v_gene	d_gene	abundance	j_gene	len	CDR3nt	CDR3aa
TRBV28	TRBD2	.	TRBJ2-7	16	TGTGCCAGCAGTTCGCCCGGGACTAGCGGCTCCTACGAGCAGTACTTC	CASSSPGTSGSYEQYF
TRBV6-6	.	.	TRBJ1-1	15	TGTGCCATCAGTGGCCACGGCCTAATGAACACTGAAGCTTTCTTT	CAISGHGLMNTEAFF
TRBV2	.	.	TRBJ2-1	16	TGTGCCAGCAGTGAAGGGTCTGGTCAGGGTTGGGATGAGCAGTTCTTC	CASSEGSGQGWDEQFF
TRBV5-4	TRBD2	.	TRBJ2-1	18	TGTGCCAGCAGCTTCGGACTAGCGCGAAAGGGGTCCTACAATGAGCAGTTCTTC	CASSFGLARKGSYNEQFF
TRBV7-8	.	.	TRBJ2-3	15	TGTGCCAGCAGCTTAGAGGGCGCCGAAGTGGATACGCAGTATTTT	CASSLEGAEVDTQYF
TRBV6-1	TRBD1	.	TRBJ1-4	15	TGTGCCAGCAGTGAAGTGGCAGGGGGCCGGGAAAAACTGTTTTTT	CASSEVAGGREKLFF
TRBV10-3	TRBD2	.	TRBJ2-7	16	TGTGCCATCAGTGAGGCGGGAACTAGCGGAAGGGGTGAGCAGTACTTC	CAISEAGTSGRGEQYF
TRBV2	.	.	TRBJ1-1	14	TGTGCCAGCAGGCCCAGGGTGTCGTTCACTGAAGCTTTCTTT	CASRPRVSFTEAFF
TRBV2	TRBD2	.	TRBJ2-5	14	TGTGCCAGCGCACTAGCGGGAGGGTGGGAGACCCAGTACTTC	CASALAGGWETQYF
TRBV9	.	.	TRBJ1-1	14	TGTGCCAGCGGATCCACAGGGCTCAACACTGAAGCTTTCTTT	CASGSTGLNTEAFF
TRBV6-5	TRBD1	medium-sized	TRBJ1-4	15	TGTGCCAGCAGTACCCACAGGGGCCTCCAACTTATTCTGTTTTTT	CASSTHRGLQLILFF
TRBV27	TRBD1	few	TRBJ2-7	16	TGTGCCAGCAGTTTCACCGGGACAGGGGGGGGCTACGAGCAGTACTTC	CASSFTGTGGGYEQYF
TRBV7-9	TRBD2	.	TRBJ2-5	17	TGTGCCAGCAGCTTAGCAGTAGAGGCGGGGACTAAAGAGACCCAGTACTTC	CASSLAVEAGTKETQYF
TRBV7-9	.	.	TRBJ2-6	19	TGTGCCAGCAGCTTAACGCCGATCCTCCCTCTTTCTGGGGCCAACGTCCTGACTTTC	CASSLTPILPLSGANVLTF
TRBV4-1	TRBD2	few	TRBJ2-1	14	TGCGCCAGCAGCTCTGGGACTAGCGCCAATGAGCAGTTCTTC	CASSSGTSANEQFF
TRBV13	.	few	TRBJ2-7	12	TGTGCCAGCAGCCTAGACAGATACGAGCAGTACTTC	CASSLDRYEQYF
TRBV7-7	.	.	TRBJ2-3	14	TGTGCTAGCAGCTTTGGGACTGGCACAGATACGCAGTATTTT	CASSFGTGTDTQYF
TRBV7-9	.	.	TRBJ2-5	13	TGTGCCAGCAGCTTGATGAGTATGGAGACCCAGTACTTC	CASSLMSMETQYF
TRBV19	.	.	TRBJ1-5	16	TGTGCCAGTAGTATCCTGGGCAGGGGAGATTATCAGCCCCAGCATTTT	CASSILGRGDYQPQHF
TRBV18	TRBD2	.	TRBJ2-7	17	TGTGCCAGCTCACCACCTCGGGAGGGGAGGCCCCCTTACGAGCAGTACTTC	CASSPPREGRPPYEQYF
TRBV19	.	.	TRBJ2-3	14	TGTGCCAGTAGTTCGCTAGGGTCCACAGATACGCAGTATTTT	CASSSLGSTDTQYF
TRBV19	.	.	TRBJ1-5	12	TGTGCCAGTAGTTTGAACAATCAGCCCCAGCATTTT	CASSLNNQPQHF
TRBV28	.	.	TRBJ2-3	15	TGTGCCAGCAGTTTCAGGTACTCTAGCACAGATACGCAGTATTTT	CASSFRYSSTDTQYF
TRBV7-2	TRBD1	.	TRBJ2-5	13	TGTGCCAGCAGCCCAGGACAGGGGGAGACCCAGTACTTC	CASSPGQGETQYF
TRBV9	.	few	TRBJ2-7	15	TGTGCCAGCAGCGTAGGGTGGTCAGAGACCTACGAGCAGTACTTC	CASSVGWSETYEQYF
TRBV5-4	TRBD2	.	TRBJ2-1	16	TGTGCCAGCAGCTTGAGCCGACTAGCGGGAGTGGATGAGCAGTTCTTC	CASSLSRLAGVDEQFF
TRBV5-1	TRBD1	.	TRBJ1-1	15	TGCGCCAGCAGCTTGGAGGGGACAGGGATGAGTGAAGCTTTCTTT	CASSLEGTGMSEAFF
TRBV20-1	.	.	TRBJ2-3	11	TGCAGTGCTGGAAGCACAGATACGCAGTATTTT	CSAGSTDTQYF
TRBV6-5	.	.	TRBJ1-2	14	TGTGCCAGCAGTTACTCGGGGGAGGACTATGGCTACACCTTC	CASSYSGEDYGYTF
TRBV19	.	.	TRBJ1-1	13	TGTGCCAGTAGTAATGCCGAGGAGACTGAAGCTTTCTTT	CASSNAEETEAFF
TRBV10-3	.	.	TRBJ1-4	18	TGTGCCATCAGTGACCAACGGGGAAGGGGCCAGGATAATGAAAAACTGTTTTTT	CAISDQRGRGQDNEKLFF
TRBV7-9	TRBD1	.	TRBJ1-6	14	TGTGCCAGCCGCGGTCCAGGGGGAAGTTCACCCCTCCACTTT	CASRGPGGSSPLHF
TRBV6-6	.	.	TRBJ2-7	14	TGTGCCAGCAGTTACTGGCCAGCTTCCTACGAGCAGTACTTC	CASSYWPASYEQYF
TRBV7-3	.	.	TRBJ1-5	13	TGTGCCAGCAGCCGAGACCTAGCACAGCCCCAGCATTTT	CASSRDLAQPQHF
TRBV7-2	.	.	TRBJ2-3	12	TGTGCCAGCAGCTGGGGGCGGGATACGCAGTATTTT	CASSWGRDTQYF
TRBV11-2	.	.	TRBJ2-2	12	TGTGCCAGCAGCGGGACCACCGGGGAGCTGTTTTTT	CASSGTTGELFF
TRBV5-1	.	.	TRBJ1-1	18	TGCGCCAGCAGCCGGGTTTTGGGGATCCCAGGGCGGGGTCCTGAAGCTTTCTTT	CASSRVLGIPGRGPEAFF
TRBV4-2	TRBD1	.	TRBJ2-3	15	TGTGCCAGCAGCCAAGAGGGACAGTCCACAGATACGCAGTATTTT	CASSQEGQSTDTQYF
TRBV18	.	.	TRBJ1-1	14	TGTGCCAGCTCACAGGTCCTGGGGGACACTGAAGCTTTCTTT	CASSQVLGDTEAFF
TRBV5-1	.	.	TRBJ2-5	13	TGCGCCAGCGTCCTGGCAGAGGGGGAGACCCAGTACTTC	CASVLAEGETQYF
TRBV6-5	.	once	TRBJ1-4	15	TGTGCCAGCAGTTACTCGGTTGTATCTACCCAGAAACTGTTTTTT	CASSYSVVSTQKLFF
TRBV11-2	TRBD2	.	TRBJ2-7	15	TGTGCCAGCAGCCCACGACTAGCGGACCGCGGCGAGCAGTACTTC	CASSPRLADRGEQYF
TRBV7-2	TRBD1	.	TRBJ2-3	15	TGTGCCAGCACCGGACAGGGGGGAGTGGCAGATACGCAGTATTTT	CASTGQGGVADTQYF
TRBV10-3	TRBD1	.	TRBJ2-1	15	TGTGCCATCAGTGAGTTAGACAGGGGGAGGGGTGAGCAGTTCTTC	CAISELDRGRGEQFF
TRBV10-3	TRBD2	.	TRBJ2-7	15	TGTGCCATCGCCCGAGTCACGGGGGGAAGCTACGAGCAGTACTTC	CAIARVTGGSYEQYF
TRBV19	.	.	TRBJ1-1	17	TGTGCCAGTAGTATAGCCCCCAGGCAGGGGAGGGACACTGAAGCTTTCTTT	CASSIAPRQGRDTEAFF
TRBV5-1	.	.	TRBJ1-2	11	TGCGCCAGCAGCTTGGGCTATGGCTACACCTTC	CASSLGYGYTF
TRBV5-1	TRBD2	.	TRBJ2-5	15	TGCGCCAGCAGCCTTAGCGGGAGCCGCCAAGAGACCCAGTACTTC	CASSLSGSRQETQYF
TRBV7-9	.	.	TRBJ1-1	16	TGTGCCAGCAGCCCCAAGCGAACAGGGATGAACACTGAAGCTTTCTTT	CASSPKRTGMNTEAFF
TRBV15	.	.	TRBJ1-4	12	TGTGCCACCAGCCTAGACCTCCAGGTTCTGTTTTTT	CATSLDLQVLFF
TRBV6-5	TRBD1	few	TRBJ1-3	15	TGTGCCAGCAGGAGACAGGGAAACTCTGGAAACACCATATATTTT	CASRRQGNSGNTIYF
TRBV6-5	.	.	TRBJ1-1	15	TGTGCCAGCACACCAATCGGGGGCCGACGGACTGAAGCTTTCTTT	CASTPIGGRRTEAFF
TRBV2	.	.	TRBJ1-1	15	TGTGCCAGCAGTGAAGAGAGGGGCGTGAACACTGAAGCTTTCTTT	CASSEERGVNTEAFF
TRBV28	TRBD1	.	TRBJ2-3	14	TGTGCCAGCAGTCGGGACAGGGGTCCAGATACGCAGTATTTT	CASSRDRGPDTQYF
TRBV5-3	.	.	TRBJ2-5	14	TGTGCCAGCAGCTCGGTCGGGGGCGAGGAGACCCAGTACTTC	CASSSVGGEETQYF
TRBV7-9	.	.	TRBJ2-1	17	TGTGCCAGCAGCATCCTTGGTGTACACCAAACCTACAATGAGCAGTTCTTC	CASSILGVHQTYNEQFF
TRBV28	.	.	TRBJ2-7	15	TGTGCCAGCAGTTTTGGTGATAGGGGCTCCTACGAGCAGTACTTC	CASSFGDRGSYEQYF